This T cell receptor (beta chain) was obtained from a study of T cells in Graves' hyperthyroidism and ophthalmopathy. The investigators amplified TCR beta CDR3 regions from RNA transcripts. First-round RT-PCR targeting the TCR CDR3 was performed with the HTBI primer set. TCRdb reprocessed the multiplex PCR reads with MiXCR, giving one entry per CDR3 protein. This table holds 550,000 to 700,000 distinct CDR3 sequences, roughly 15% found once. Clinical Activity Scores of at least 3, NOSPECS grades of at least 4 and durations under 3 months characterized ophthalmopathy patients. The CDR3 contains 15 residues. The germline CDR1 and CDR2 sequences are MDHEN and SYDVKM. The germline V and J ends were trimmed by 1 base and 0 bases, with 4 bases remaining between them.

This sequence originates from a woman aged 40 to 50 with Graves' ophthalmopathy. Sequenced: blood. The chain is built from TRBV28 and TRBJ1-6, with no clear D. CDR3 nucleotide sequence: TGTGCCAGCAGTTTATTTAGCTCCTATAATTCACCCCTCCACTTT. Its protein product is CASSLFSSYNSPLHF.